One and the same sample provided the 7 T cell receptor beta chains below, sequenced in a study of blood T cell repertoires in COVID-19. Libraries were prepared by immunoSEQ multiplex PCR; TCRdb keeps only in-frame clonotypes and omits some of them. The sample lists about 180,000 clones; around 83% were seen once. Material for sequencing was peripheral blood. Every receptor here comes from a human donor in a cohort sampled during active COVID-19.

The gene calls are TRBV7-2 and TRBJ1-5; 9 bases map to TRBD1. The CDR3 length is 14 residues. With 4 bases clipped from V and 6 bases from J, the junction kept 4 bases outside the gene matches. Germline V CDR1 and CDR2: SGHTA, FQGNSA. The CDR3 region is CASSSDRGVQPQHF. As DNA, the CDR3 is TGTGCCAGCAGCTCGGACAGGGGAGTTCAGCCCCAGCATTTT.

The chain combines TRBV7-9 with TRBJ2-7, with a possible D match to TRBD1 (5 bases). The CDR3 is made up of 15 amino acids. Germline V gene sequence: CDR1 SEHNR, CDR2 FQNEAQ (reference sequence). The V end lost 4 bases, the J end lost 2 bases, and 15 bases lay between the germline ends. The CDR3 nucleotides read TGTGCCAGCAGCTACCAGGGTAGGCGAACCTACGAGCAGTACTTC. This codes for CASSYQGRRTYEQYF.

This chain connects TRBV24-1 to TRBJ2-2; 9 bases agree with TRBD2. This CDR3 has 16 residues. J gave up 5 bases and V 2 bases, and 5 bases lay outside the gene matches. CDR1 KGHDR and CDR2 SFDVKD come from the germline V gene. The CDR3 reads CATSDYSGRWTGELFF. CDR3 sequence (DNA): TGTGCCACCAGTGATTATAGCGGGAGATGGACCGGGGAGCTGTTTTTT.

The chain joins TRBV6-5 to TRBJ2-3, with 9 nucleotides matching TRBD1. The V gene end was trimmed by 6 bases and the J gene end by 3 bases; junction bases not matched to a gene: 7. Germline CDR1 is MNHEY and CDR2 is SVGAGI. The CDR3 consists of 15 residues. The CDR3 DNA reads as TGTGCCAGCAGACTCGCCGGGACAGGGACAGATACGCAGTATTTT. Translated, it gives CASRLAGTGTDTQYF.

The chain links TRBV6-5 to TRBJ2-7; 7 positions agree with TRBD1. The CDR3 has 14 amino acids. V shed 5 bases and J 2 bases; nucleotides not matched to a gene: 6. CDR1 MNHEY and CDR2 SVGAGI come from the germline V gene. The CDR3 region is CASSQTGITYEQYF. For the CDR3, the DNA is TGTGCCAGCAGTCAGACAGGGATTACCTACGAGCAGTACTTC.

CDR3 in DNA: TGTGCCAGCAGCCCAGGGACTAGCGGAGGAGATACGCAGTATTTT. It translates to CASSPGTSGGDTQYF. The V call is TRBV7-9, the J call TRBJ2-3, with 11 nucleotides matching TRBD2. The V gene end was trimmed by 5 bases and the J gene end by 5 bases; junction bases not matched to a gene: 6. CDR3 length equals 15 residues. From germline, CDR1 is SEHNR and CDR2 FQNEAQ (reference sequence).

The chain recombines TRBV3-1 (or the pseudogene TRBV3-2) with TRBJ2-7, with D unresolved. V dropped 0 bases and J dropped 0 bases, with 9 bases sitting between them. Germline CDR1 is LGHDT and CDR2 is YNNKEL (reference sequence). This CDR3 spans 15 amino acids. The CDR3 DNA reads as TGTGCCAGCAGCCAAGACTTATCTAGCTCCTACGAGCAGTACTTC. The encoded protein is CASSQDLSSSYEQYF.